The 8 T cell receptor beta chains given below trace back to one sample, sequenced in a study of low-dose radiotherapy and immunotherapy resistance in tumors. Gene-specific TRAV and TRBV primers were used for first-strand cDNA, covering alpha and beta chains. It was with a constant-region primer and a V-primer adapter that TCRs were amplified over approximately 20 PCR cycles. In TCRdb, the reads were re-called with MiXCR into one record per CDR3 protein. The sample includes around 11,000 distinct CDR3 sequences, approximately 60% seen only once; the top ten take 12%. Source of these receptors: a human donor with advanced metastatic prostate, ovarian, gallbladder or colorectal cancer (not recorded which). This table probably holds off-target reads from a library built for another chain.

This chain connects TRBV19 to TRBJ2-7; 13 nucleotides match TRBD2. This CDR3 spans 15 amino acids. Germline V gene lookup returns CDR1 LNHDA and CDR2 SQIVND (reference sequence). J was trimmed by 4 bases and V by 1 base; bases with no gene match: 1. CDR3 region: CASSIGTSGSYEQYF. CDR3 sequence (DNA): TGTGCCAGTAGTATAGGGACTAGCGGGAGTTACGAGCAGTACTTC.

The genes are TRBV12-3 or TRBV12-4 and TRBJ2-5, with D maybe TRBD1 (6 bases). This CDR3 has 13 residues. V was pared by 5 bases and J by 2 bases, with 9 bases between. CDR3 sequence: CASSGGVQETQYF. The CDR3 DNA follows: TGTGCCAGCAGTGGGGGCGTTCAAGAGACCCAGTACTTC.

The gene calls are TRBV19 and TRBJ1-2, with D perhaps matching TRBD1 (5 bases). The CDR3 is 14 amino acids. Germline V lookup: CDR1 LNHDA, CDR2 SQIVND (reference sequence). With 3 bases removed from V and 2 bases from J, the gap between germline ends came to 10 bases. The CDR3 loop reads CASSMGGANYGYTF. The CDR3 DNA is TGTGCCAGTAGTATGGGGGGTGCGAACTATGGCTACACCTTC.

J is TRBJ2-2 and V is TRBV4-2, with TRBD2 matching 11 bases. The CDR3 is made up of 16 amino acids. Trimming removed 6 bases from V and 7 bases from J; junction bases left unmatched: 10. Per the germline V gene, CDR1 is LGHNA and CDR2 is YNFKEQ. Here the CDR3 reads CASRPTTSGVIGELFF. CDR3 DNA sequence: TGTGCCAGCAGGCCCACGACTAGCGGGGTAATCGGGGAGCTGTTTTTT.

The sample holds a few counts of this clonotype. The chain is built from TRBV7-2 and TRBJ2-1; 7 nucleotides line up with TRBD2. The CDR3 extends over 13 amino acids. CDR1 is SGHTA and CDR2 is FQGNSA in the germline V gene. V lost 4 bases, J lost 9 bases, and 6 bases stayed unmatched. In DNA, the CDR3 is TGTGCCAGCAGCTCACGCGGGAGAGGTGAGCAGTTCTTC. It codes for CASSSRGRGEQFF.

This clonotype has only a few counts. This sequence joins TRBV4-1 and TRBJ2-2; D unclear. Germline CDR1 reads MGHRA; CDR2 reads YSYEKL. V lost 1 base and J lost 4, with 7 bases in between. This CDR3 contains 14 residues. CDR3 protein: CASSQGQSTGELFF. The CDR3 coding sequence is TGCGCCAGCAGCCAAGGGCAGAGCACCGGGGAGCTGTTTTTT.

CDR3 sequence: CASSLMTGGAGYGYTF. In DNA, the CDR3 is TGTGCCAGCAGTCTAATGACAGGGGGCGCCGGCTATGGCTACACCTTC. The rearrangement joins TRBV12-3 or TRBV12-4 to TRBJ1-2, with 10 bases fitting TRBD1. This CDR3 is built from 16 residues. V shed 5 bases and J 4 bases; nucleotides not matched to a gene: 10.

The chain has TRBV5-4 and TRBJ2-3; D might be TRBD1 (6 bases). The CDR3 is 15 residues long. Germline CDR1 reads SGHNT; CDR2 reads YYREEE (reference sequence). Trimming removed 1 base from V and 2 bases from J, with 11 bases in between. The CDR3 protein is CASSLFRTDTDTQYF. In DNA, the CDR3 is TGTGCCAGCAGCTTGTTTCGGACAGACACAGATACGCAGTATTTT. The full variable domain, in which reference TRBV5-4 and TRBJ2-3 provide the parts outside the CDR3, is ETGVTQSPTHLIKTRGQQVTLRCSSQSGHNTVSWYQQALGQGPQFIFQYYREEENGRGNFPPRFSGLQFPNYSSELNVNALELDDSALYLCASSLFRTDTDTQYFGPGTRLTVL.